The 5 T cell receptor beta chains reported below all come from one sample, sequenced in a study of shared T cell receptors in the human thymus. Generated by immunoSEQ multiplex PCR, the TCRdb table keeps only in-frame clones and is missing some. Among approximately 730,000 clones listed, over 75% were seen once. The data also belong to a second study, concerning human thymus T cells.

Sequences were obtained from thymocytes. The receptor source for this set is a girl in the first two years of life with a congenital heart defect.

This chain links TRBV10-3 with TRBJ2-7; 9 bases match TRBD1. Trimming at V came to 4 bases and at J to 6 bases, leaving 7 bases not matched to a gene. Germline loops: CDR1 ENHRY, CDR2 SYGVKD. CDR3 length: 14 amino acids. The DNA of the CDR3 is TGTGCCATCAGTGCTCGGGACAGGGTGGGCGAGCAGTACTTC. Its translation: CAISARDRVGEQYF.

The V call is TRBV9, the J call TRBJ1-2, with TRBD1 identical over 7 bases. Germline V gives CDR1 SGDLS, CDR2 YYNGEE. The J segment lost 4 bases and the V segment lost 3 bases, leaving 6 bases of the junction unmatched. This CDR3 is built from 14 residues. The CDR3 sequence is CASSALRQGYGYTF. DNA of the CDR3: TGTGCCAGCAGCGCGCTAAGACAGGGCTATGGCTACACCTTC.

This chain uses TRBV19 with TRBJ2-3; TRBD1 matches 8 bases. After removal of 3 bases from V and 6 bases from J, the junction contained 5 bases not matched to a gene. This CDR3 is built from 14 residues. Looked up from germline, CDR1 is LNHDA and CDR2 is SQIVND (reference sequence). This CDR3 is CASSIGQGGDTQYF. CDR3 DNA sequence: TGTGCCAGTAGTATCGGACAGGGAGGTGATACGCAGTATTTT. The full variable domain, rest sourced from reference TRBV19 and TRBJ2-3, is DGGITQSPKYLFRKEGQNVTLSCEQNLNHDAMYWYRQDPGQGLRLIYYSQIVNDFQKGDIAEGYSVSREKKESFPLTVTSAQKNPTAFYLCASSIGQGGDTQYFGPGTRLTVL.

This chain connects TRBV28 to TRBJ2-7; TRBD1 might be the D (6 bases). From germline, CDR1 is MDHEN and CDR2 SYDVKM. Trimming took off 3 bases at V and 4 bases at J, with 25 bases between the two ends. The CDR3 sequence is 18 residues long. CDR3: CASSLRTTRTDRTYEQYF. The CDR3 DNA is TGTGCCAGCAGTTTGCGAACCACGCGAACCGACAGGACTTACGAGCAGTACTTC.

The chain has TRBV23-1 and TRBJ1-1, with TRBD1 matching 11 bases. TRBV23-1 is known as an ORF, though its function is uncertain. Losses at the gene ends were 0 bases for V and 5 bases for J; bases not matched to a gene: 5. The CDR3 contains 16 residues. The chain's CDR3 is CASSQSRDRGRTEAFF. The CDR3 bases are TGCGCCAGCAGTCAATCCAGGGACAGGGGGAGGACTGAAGCTTTCTTT.